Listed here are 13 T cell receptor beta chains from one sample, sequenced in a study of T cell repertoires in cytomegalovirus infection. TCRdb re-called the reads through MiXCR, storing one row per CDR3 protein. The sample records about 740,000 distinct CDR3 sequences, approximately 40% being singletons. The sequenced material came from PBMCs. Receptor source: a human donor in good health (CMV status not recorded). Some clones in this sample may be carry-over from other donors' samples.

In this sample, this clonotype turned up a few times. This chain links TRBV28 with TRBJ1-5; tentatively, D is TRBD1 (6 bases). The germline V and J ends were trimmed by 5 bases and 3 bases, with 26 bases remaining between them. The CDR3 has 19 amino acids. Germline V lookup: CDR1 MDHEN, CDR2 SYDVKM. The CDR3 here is CASSPNRGGDDSSNQPQHF. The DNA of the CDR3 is TGTGCCAGCAGTCCAAACCGCGGGGGCGACGACTCTTCCAATCAGCCCCAGCATTTT.

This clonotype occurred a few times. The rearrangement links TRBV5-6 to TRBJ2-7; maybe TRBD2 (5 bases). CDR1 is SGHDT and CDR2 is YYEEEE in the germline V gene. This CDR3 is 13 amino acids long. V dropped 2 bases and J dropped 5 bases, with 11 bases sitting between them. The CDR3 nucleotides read TGTGCCAGCAGCTTTCCTTCGGGGAACGAGCAGTACTTC. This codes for CASSFPSGNEQYF.

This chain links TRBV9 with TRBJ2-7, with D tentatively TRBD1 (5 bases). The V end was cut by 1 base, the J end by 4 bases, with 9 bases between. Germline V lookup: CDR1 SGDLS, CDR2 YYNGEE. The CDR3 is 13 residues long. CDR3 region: CASSVSTAYEQYF. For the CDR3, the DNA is TGTGCCAGCAGCGTATCGACAGCTTACGAGCAGTACTTC.

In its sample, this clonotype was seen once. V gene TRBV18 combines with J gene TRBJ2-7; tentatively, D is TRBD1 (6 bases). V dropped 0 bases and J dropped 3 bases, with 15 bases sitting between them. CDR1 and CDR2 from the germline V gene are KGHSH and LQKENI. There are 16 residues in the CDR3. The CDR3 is CASSPPRGAGDYEQYF. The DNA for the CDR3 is TGTGCCAGCTCACCACCCAGGGGAGCCGGGGACTACGAGCAGTACTTC.

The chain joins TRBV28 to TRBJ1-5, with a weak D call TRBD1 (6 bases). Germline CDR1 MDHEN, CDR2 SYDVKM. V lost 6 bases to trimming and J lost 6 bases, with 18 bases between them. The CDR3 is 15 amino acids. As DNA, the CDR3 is TGTGCCAGCAGCCCCCAGTCAGGGGACGGTCAGCCCCAGCATTTT. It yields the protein CASSPQSGDGQPQHF.

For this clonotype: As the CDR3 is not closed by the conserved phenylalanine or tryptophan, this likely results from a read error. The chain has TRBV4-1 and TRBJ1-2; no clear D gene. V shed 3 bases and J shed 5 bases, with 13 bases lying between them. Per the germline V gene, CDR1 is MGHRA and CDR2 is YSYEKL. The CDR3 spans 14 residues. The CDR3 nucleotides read TGCGCCAGCAGCCAGGCCTTAGGATTTTATGGCTACACCTTA. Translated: CASSQALGFYGYTL.

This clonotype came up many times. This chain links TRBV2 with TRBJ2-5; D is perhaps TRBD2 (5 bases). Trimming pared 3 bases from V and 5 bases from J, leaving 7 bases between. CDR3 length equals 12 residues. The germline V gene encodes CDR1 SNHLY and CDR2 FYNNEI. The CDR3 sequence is CASSETGETQYF. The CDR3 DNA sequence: TGTGCCAGCAGTGAGACGGGGGAGACCCAGTACTTC.

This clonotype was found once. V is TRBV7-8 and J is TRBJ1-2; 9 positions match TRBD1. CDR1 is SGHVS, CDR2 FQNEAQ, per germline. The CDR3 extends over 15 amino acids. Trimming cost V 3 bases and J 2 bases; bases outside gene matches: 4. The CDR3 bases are TGTGCCAGCAGCTTCCGGGGGACAGGGAACTATGGCTACACCTTC. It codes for CASSFRGTGNYGYTF.

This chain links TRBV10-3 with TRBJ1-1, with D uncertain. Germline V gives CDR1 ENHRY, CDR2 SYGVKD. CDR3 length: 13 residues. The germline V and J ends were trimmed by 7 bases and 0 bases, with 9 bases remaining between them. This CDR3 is CAIKALMNTEAFF. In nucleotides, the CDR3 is TGTGCCATCAAGGCACTCATGAACACTGAAGCTTTCTTT.

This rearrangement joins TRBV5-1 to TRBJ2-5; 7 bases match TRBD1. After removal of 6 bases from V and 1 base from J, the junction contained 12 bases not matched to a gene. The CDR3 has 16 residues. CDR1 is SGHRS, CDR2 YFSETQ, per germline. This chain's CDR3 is CASIRGPNNPQETQYF. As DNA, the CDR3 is TGCGCCAGCATAAGGGGGCCCAATAACCCCCAAGAGACCCAGTACTTC.

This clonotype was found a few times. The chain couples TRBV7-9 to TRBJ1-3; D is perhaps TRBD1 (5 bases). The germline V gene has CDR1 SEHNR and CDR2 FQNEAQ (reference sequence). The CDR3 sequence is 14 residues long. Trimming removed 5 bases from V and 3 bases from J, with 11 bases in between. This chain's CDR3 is CASSPGTDGNTIYF. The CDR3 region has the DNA TGTGCCAGCAGCCCAGGGACTGATGGAAACACCATATATTTT.

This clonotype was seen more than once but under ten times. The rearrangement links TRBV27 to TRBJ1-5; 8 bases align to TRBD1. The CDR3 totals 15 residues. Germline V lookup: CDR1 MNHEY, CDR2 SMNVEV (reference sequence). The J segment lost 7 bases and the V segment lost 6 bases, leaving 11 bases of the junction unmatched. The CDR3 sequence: CASSSQQGAWQPQHF. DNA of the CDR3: TGTGCCAGCAGCTCCCAGCAGGGGGCTTGGCAGCCCCAGCATTTT.

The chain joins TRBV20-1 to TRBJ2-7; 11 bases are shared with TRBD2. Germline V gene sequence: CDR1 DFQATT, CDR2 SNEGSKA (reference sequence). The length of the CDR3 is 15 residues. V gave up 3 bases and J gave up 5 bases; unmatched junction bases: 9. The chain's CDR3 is CSASYTSGRKDEQYF. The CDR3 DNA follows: TGCAGTGCTAGTTACACTAGCGGGAGAAAGGACGAGCAGTACTTC.